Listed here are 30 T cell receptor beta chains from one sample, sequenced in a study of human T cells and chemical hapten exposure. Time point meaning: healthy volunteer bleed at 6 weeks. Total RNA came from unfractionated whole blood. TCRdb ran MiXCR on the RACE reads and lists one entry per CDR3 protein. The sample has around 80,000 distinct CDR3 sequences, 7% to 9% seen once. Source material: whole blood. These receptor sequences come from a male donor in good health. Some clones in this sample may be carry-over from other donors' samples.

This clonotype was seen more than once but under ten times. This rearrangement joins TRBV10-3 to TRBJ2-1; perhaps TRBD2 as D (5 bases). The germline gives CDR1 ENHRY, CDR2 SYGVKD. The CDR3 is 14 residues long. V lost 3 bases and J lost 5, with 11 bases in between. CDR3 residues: CAISDLRENNEQFF. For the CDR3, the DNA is TGTGCCATCAGTGACCTCCGGGAAAACAATGAGCAGTTCTTC.

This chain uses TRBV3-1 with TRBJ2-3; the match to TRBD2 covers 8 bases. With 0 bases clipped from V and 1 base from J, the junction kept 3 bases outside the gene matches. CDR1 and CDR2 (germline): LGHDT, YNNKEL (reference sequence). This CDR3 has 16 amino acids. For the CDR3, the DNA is TGTGCCAGCAGCCAAGATAGGGGACTAGGCACAGATACGCAGTATTTT. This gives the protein CASSQDRGLGTDTQYF.

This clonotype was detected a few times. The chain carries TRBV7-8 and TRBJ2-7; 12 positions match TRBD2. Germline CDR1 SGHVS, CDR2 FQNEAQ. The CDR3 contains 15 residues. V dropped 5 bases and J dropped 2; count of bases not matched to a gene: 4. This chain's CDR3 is CASSLLAGGTYEQYF. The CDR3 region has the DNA TGTGCCAGCAGCCTACTAGCGGGAGGCACCTACGAGCAGTACTTC.

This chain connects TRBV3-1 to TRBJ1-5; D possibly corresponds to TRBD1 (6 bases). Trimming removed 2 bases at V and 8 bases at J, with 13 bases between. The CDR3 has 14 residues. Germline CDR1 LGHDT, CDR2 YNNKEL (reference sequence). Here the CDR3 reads CASSQRGEGEPQHF. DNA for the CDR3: TGTGCCAGCAGCCAAAGGGGGGAAGGGGAGCCCCAGCATTTT.

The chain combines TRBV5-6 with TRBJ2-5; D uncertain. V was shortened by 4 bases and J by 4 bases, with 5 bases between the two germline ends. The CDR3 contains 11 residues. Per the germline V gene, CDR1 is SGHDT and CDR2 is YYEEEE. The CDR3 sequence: CASSAGETQYF. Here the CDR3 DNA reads TGTGCCAGCAGCGCCGGAGAGACCCAGTACTTC.

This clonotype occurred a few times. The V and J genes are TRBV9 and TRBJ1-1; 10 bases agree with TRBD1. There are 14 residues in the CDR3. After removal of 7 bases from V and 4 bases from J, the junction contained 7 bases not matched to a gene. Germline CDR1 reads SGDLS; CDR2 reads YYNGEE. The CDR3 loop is CASAGTGVRTEAFF. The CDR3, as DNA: TGTGCCAGCGCCGGGACAGGGGTTCGCACTGAAGCTTTCTTT.

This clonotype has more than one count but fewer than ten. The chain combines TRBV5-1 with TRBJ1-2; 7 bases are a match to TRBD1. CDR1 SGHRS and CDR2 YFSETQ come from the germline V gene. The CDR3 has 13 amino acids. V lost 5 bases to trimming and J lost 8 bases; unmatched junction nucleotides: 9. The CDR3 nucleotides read TGCGCCAGCAGATCCGGACAGGCGGAGGGCTACACCTTC. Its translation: CASRSGQAEGYTF.

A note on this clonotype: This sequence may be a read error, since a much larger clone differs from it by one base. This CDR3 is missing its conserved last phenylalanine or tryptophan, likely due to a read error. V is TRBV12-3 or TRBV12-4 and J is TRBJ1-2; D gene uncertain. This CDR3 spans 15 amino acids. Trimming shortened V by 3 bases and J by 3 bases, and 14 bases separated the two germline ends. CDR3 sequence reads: CASSFGTETYYGYTI. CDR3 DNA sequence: TGTGCCAGCAGTTTCGGTACGGAGACGTACTATGGCTACACCATC.

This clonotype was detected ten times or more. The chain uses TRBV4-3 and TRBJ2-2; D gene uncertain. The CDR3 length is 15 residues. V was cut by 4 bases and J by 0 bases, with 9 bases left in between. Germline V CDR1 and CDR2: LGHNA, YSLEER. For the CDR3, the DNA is TGCGCCAGCAGCCCTCGGGCAGCGAACACCGGGGAGCTGTTTTTT. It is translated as CASSPRAANTGELFF.

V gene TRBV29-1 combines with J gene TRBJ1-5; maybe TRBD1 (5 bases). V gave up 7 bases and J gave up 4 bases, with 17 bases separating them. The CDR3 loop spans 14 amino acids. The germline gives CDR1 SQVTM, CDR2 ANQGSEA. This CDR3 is CSAQEGRGNQPQHF. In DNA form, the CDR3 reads TGCAGCGCCCAGGAGGGAAGGGGAAATCAGCCCCAGCATTTT.

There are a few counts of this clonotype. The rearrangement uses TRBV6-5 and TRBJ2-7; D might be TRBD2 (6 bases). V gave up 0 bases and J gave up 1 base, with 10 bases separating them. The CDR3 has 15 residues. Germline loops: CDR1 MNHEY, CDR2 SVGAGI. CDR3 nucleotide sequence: TGTGCCAGCAGTTACTCGGGGGGTCCTTCCTACGAGCAGTACTTC. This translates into CASSYSGGPSYEQYF.

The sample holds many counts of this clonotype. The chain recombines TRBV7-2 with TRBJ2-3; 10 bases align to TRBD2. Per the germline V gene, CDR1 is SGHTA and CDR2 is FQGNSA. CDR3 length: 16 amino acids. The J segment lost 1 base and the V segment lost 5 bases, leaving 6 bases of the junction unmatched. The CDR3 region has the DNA TGTGCCAGCAGCCCCGCAGGGACTAGCGGCACAGATACGCAGTATTTT. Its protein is CASSPAGTSGTDTQYF.

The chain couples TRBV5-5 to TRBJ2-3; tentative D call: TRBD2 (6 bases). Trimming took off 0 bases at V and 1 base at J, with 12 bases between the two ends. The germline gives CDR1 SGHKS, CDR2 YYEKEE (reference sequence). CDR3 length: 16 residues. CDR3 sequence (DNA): TGTGCCAGCAGCTTGGGCGGGGTTTTGGGCACAGATACGCAGTATTTT. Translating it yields CASSLGGVLGTDTQYF.

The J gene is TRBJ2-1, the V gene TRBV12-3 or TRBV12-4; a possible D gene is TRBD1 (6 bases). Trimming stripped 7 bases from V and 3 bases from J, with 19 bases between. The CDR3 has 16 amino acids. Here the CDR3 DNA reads TGTGCCAGCACCCCAACCGGGACACCCGACTACAATGAGCAGTTCTTC. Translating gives CASTPTGTPDYNEQFF.

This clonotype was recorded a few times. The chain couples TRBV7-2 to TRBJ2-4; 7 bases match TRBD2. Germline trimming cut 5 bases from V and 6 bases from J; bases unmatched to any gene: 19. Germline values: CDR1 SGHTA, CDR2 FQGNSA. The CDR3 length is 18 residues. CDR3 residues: CASSGSLGGGGVRNIQYF. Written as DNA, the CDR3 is TGTGCCAGCAGCGGCTCTTTAGGTGGTGGGGGGGTCAGAAACATTCAGTACTTC.

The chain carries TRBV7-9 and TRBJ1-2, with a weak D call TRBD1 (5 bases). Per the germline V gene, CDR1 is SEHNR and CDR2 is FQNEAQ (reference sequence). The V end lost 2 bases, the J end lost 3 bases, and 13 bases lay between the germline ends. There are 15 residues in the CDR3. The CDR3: CASSLYSGDHYGYTF. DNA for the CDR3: TGTGCCAGCAGCTTATATTCGGGGGATCACTATGGCTACACCTTC. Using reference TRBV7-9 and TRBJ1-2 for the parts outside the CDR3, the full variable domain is DTGVSQNPRHKITKRGQNVTFRCDPISEHNRLYWYRQTLGQGPEFLTYFQNEAQLEKSRLLSDRFSAERPKGSFSTLEIQRTEQGDSAMYLCASSLYSGDHYGYTFGSGTRLTVV.

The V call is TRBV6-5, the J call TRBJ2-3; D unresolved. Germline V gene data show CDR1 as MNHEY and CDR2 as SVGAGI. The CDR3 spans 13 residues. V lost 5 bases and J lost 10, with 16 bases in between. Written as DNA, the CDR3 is TGTGCCAGCAGTCGCGTCTCGGGTCGAGCGCAGTATTTT. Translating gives CASSRVSGRAQYF.

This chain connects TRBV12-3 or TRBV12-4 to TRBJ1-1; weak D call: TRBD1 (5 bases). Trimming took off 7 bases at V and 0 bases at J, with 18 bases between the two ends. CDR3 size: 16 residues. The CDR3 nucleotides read TGTGCCAGCATCCCCGACAGACTCGGCATGAACACTGAAGCTTTCTTT. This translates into CASIPDRLGMNTEAFF.

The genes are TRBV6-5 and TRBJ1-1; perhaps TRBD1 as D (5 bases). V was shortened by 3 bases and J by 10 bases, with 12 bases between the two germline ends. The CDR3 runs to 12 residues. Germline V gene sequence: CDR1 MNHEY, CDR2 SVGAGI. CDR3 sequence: CASSYFGGRAFF. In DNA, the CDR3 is TGTGCCAGCAGTTATTTCGGGGGTCGAGCTTTCTTT.

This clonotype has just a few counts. Here the CDR3 DNA reads TGCAGCGTCCAGGATGGCTACACCTTC. Translated, it gives CSVQDGYTF. This rearrangement joins TRBV29-1 to TRBJ1-2, with unresolved D. Germline CDR1 and CDR2: SQVTM and ANQGSEA. This CDR3 region has 9 residues. Trimming left V 6 bases short and J 6 bases short, with 5 bases between.

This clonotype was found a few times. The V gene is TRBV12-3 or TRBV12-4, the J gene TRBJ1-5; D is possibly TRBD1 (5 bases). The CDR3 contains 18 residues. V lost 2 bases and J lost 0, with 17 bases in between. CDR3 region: CASSLHGGGGYSNQPQHF. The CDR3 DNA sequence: TGTGCCAGCAGTTTACACGGGGGTGGGGGGTATAGCAATCAGCCCCAGCATTTT.

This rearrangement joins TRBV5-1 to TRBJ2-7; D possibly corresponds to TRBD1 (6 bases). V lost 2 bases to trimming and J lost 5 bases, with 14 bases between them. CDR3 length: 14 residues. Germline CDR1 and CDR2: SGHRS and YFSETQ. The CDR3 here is CASSFGSQGHEQYF. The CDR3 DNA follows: TGCGCCAGCAGCTTTGGTTCACAGGGCCACGAGCAGTACTTC.

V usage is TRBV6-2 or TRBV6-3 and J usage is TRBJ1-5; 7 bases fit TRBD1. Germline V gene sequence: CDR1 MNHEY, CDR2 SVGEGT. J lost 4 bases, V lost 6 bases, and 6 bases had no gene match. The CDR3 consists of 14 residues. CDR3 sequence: CASSRDRPNQPQHF. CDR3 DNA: TGTGCCAGCAGCCGGGACAGACCTAATCAGCCCCAGCATTTT.

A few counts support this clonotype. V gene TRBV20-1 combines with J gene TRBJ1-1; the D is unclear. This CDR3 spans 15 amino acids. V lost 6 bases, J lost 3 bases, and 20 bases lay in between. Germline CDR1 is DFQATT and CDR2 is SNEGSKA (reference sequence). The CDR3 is CSAPRAAAADTEAFF. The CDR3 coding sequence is TGCAGTGCCCCTAGGGCAGCGGCGGCGGACACTGAAGCTTTCTTT.

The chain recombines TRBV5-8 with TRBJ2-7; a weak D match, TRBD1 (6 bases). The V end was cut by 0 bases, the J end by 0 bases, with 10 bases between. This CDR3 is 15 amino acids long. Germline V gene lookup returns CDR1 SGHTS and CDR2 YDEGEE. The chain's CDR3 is CASSLAGAGSYEQYF. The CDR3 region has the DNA TGTGCCAGCAGCTTGGCAGGGGCAGGCTCCTACGAGCAGTACTTC.

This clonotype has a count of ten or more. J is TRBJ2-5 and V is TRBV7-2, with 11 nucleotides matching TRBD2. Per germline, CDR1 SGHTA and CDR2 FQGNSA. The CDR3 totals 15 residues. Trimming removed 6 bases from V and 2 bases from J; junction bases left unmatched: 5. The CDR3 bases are TGTGCCAGCAGTGGTAGCGGGGGGGGGCAAGAGACCCAGTACTTC. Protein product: CASSGSGGGQETQYF.

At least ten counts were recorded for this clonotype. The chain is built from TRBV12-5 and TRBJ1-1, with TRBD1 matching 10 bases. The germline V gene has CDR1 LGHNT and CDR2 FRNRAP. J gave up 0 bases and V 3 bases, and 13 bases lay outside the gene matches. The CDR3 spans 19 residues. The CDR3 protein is CASGFTMGTGVRMNTEAFF. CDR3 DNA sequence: TGTGCTAGTGGTTTCACCATGGGGACAGGGGTAAGGATGAACACTGAAGCTTTCTTT. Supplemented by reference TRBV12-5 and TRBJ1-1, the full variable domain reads DARVTQTPRHKVTEMGQEVTMRCQPILGHNTVFWYRQTMMQGLELLAYFRNRAPLDDSGMPKDRFSAEMPDATLATLKIQPSEPRDSAVYFCASGFTMGTGVRMNTEAFFGQGTRLTVV.

CDR3 in DNA: TGTGCCAGCAGCTTGAGGGCGCTTGGCACTGAAGCTTTCTTT. It is translated as CASSLRALGTEAFF. The J gene is TRBJ1-1, the V gene TRBV5-6; D is undetermined. This CDR3 region has 14 residues. CDR1 SGHDT and CDR2 YYEEEE come from the germline V gene. The V end lost 1 base, the J end lost 4 bases, and 11 bases lay between the germline ends.

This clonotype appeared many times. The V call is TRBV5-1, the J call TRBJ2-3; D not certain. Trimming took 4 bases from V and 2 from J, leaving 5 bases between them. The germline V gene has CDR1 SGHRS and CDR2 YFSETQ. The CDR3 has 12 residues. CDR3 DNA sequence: TGCGCCAGCAGCATTAACACAGATACGCAGTATTTT. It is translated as CASSINTDTQYF.

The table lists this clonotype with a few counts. The CDR3 sequence is CSVEGSGANVLTF. CDR3 DNA: TGCAGCGTTGAGGGGTCAGGGGCCAACGTCCTGACTTTC. The chain has TRBV29-1 and TRBJ2-6; D uncertain. Germline V gene sequence: CDR1 SQVTM, CDR2 ANQGSEA. The CDR3 length is 13 residues. V shed 3 bases and J shed 4 bases, with 7 bases lying between them.